This T cell receptor (beta chain) was documented in a study of T cell clonality in common variable immunodeficiency (dated by TCRdb to 2014 to 2015). On the study overall, not on this receptor specifically: CVID subjects shared fewer TCRbeta clones with each other than healthy controls did (p < 0.0001). Patient heterogeneity within the CVID cohort put limits on correlating repertoire features with clinical complications. It was noted by the authors that sequencing of the repertoires of T cell subpopulations would be needed to clarify the cause of the increased clonality in CVID. Despite equal DNA input, controls averaged about 79,000 unique sequences per sample versus about 30,000 in CVID samples. Increased TCRbeta clonality was found in CVID subjects compared with healthy controls (t-test p = 0.018), with the increase being most characteristic of about a third of subjects. CVID TCRbeta sequences reportedly showed fewer deletions and N-nucleotide insertions and lacked highly modified clones with 13 or more V deletions.

CVID samples and control samples contributed equivalent amounts of genomic DNA as sequencing input. For every sample, a 60 bp segment covering the rearranged TCRbeta CDR3 region was amplified and then sequenced. The immunoSEQ assay, a bias-corrected multiplex PCR with high-throughput sequencing, was employed for TCRbeta amplification. From the authors' description of their analysis: Every unique nucleotide sequence counted as a clone and was annotated with V, D and J genes, copy number and frequency. Sequences were labeled productive if in frame, and non-productive if out of frame or containing stop codons. As previously described, clonality was computed from Shannon's entropy. The predicted amino acid sequences of productive clones were used to derive the mean CDR3 Kyte-Doolittle hydropathy. Hierarchical clustering of scaled V gene usage was performed with the R hclust function using Manhattan distance and complete linkage. Clone sharing by CDR3 amino acid sequence was assessed by resampling 12 repertoires per group over 100 rounds. The repertoires were searched for 70 published EBV-specific TCRbeta sequences and nearly 250 published CMV-specific TCRbeta sequences. Analysis left out a couple of CVID samples that produced under 10,000 sequences, so 35 to 50 CVID repertoires remained. The table comes from immuneACCESS by way of TCRdb, which keeps in-frame sequences with V and J called. Part of the clones is missing from these tables; in studies checked, under half for an unresolved V gene and the rest for unknown reasons. From that table come the V and J calls and clone size; the DNA was used to work out D and trimming. This sample holds about 50,000 clones in total, without any singletons. The ten top clones hold around 2% of the sample.

Both CVID patients and healthy controls were predominantly of Caucasian heritage. Heparinized peripheral whole blood samples of about 4.5 to 8.5 ml were collected from each donor. Genomic DNA from adults with common variable immune deficiency (CVID) and from healthy adult controls was used to sequence TCRbeta CDR3 repertoires. There were approximately 22 healthy adult volunteers in the control group (12 female and 10 or so male), ranging in age from about 23 to 70 years, with a mean age of approximately 34. Diluted blood was density-centrifuged over Hypaque 1077 or Ficoll-Paque to isolate peripheral blood mononuclear cells. Genomic DNA was extracted from unsorted mononuclear cells by Qiagen column purification or by a centrifugation-based method. As regards this clone: What this receptor recognizes is not known.

What was sequenced was peripheral blood mononuclear cells. The sequence was collected from a person between 18 and 75 years old in good health.

The CDR3 sequence is CASSSGEKLFF. Incomplete CDR3 DNA: TGTGCCAGCTCCTCGGGTGAAAAA. The sequence links TRBV13 to TRBJ1-4; no D segment can be confidently identified. The read ends 3 residues before the CDR3 terminus; that terminus is restored from the germline J gene. V is pared back by 8 bases and J by 7 bases, with 8 bases lying between the germline termini. Sequences PRHDT (CDR1) and FYEKMQ (CDR2) are obtained from the germline V gene (reference sequence). The CDR3 sequence holds 11 residues, the cysteine and phenylalanine included. Only the CDR3 bases that were read are kept: 24 of them, in frame from base 1.